This entry describes one T cell receptor beta chain. Its antigen is unknown. The V gene lost 4 bases and the J gene lost 6 bases, with 13 bases spanning the gap. The germline V gene encodes CDR1 SNHLY and CDR2 FYNNEI. The CDR3 runs 14 residues. The sample originates from a study of shared clonotypes between healthy human individuals. Study conclusions and caveats: A small donor pool kept down the genetic and exposure-history diversity that was represented. Researchers sampled only blood; tissue repertoires likely differ.

Under the authors' procedure: Without quality scores, immunoSEQ junctional reads could not be filtered like full-length reads. Sequencing was performed with immunoSEQ multiplex PCR; in TCRdb, only in-frame clones are kept and a portion is missing. V and J calls plus clone size are reproduced from that table; the DNA served to infer D and trimming. The table shows some 1.5 million clones, with approximately 96% occurring only once. This chain joins TRBV2 and TRBJ2-1; no firm D call. This clonotype was obtained from a man between 25 and 39 years old in good health. Sequencing used naive CD4+ T cells sorted from blood. Subset given: CD45RA+ positively selected. CDR3 loop: CASSAGTHFNEQFF. The DNA for the CDR3 is TGTGCCAGCAGTGCGGGCACCCATTTCAATGAGCAGTTCTTC.